The 19 T cell receptor beta chains below all came from one sample that was sequenced in a study of blood T cell repertoires in COVID-19. Generated by immunoSEQ multiplex PCR, the TCRdb table keeps only in-frame clones and is missing some. The table has about 200,000 clones, almost 90% seen once; the top ten hold around 1.5%. The sequencing input was peripheral blood. These TCRs come from a man aged 18 to 30 with active or convalescent COVID-19.

This chain connects TRBV18 to TRBJ2-1; 7 bases agree with TRBD2. V shed 3 bases, J shed 7 bases, and the junction held 9 bases outside the gene matches. CDR1 is KGHSH and CDR2 is LQKENI in the germline V gene. This CDR3 has 15 amino acids. The CDR3 reads CASSPLGGSLNEQFF. CDR3 nucleotide sequence: TGTGCCAGCTCACCTCTCGGGGGGAGTCTAAATGAGCAGTTCTTC.

The chain combines TRBV5-1 with TRBJ2-5; D may be TRBD2 (6 bases). The CDR3 spans 15 residues. Trimming removed 3 bases from V and 5 bases from J, with 17 bases in between. Germline-derived CDR1 and CDR2 are SGHRS and YFSETQ. The CDR3 nucleotides read TGCGCCAGCAGCTGGAGGGAGTATAAGGTTGAGACCCAGTACTTC. It yields the protein CASSWREYKVETQYF. Full variable domain (outside the CDR3, taken from reference TRBV5-1 and TRBJ2-5): KAGVTQTPRYLIKTRGQQVTLSCSPISGHRSVSWYQQTPGQGLQFLFEYFSETQRNKGNFPGRFSGRQFSNSRSEMNVSTLELGDSALYLCASSWREYKVETQYFGPGTRLLVL.

This chain joins TRBV3-1 (or the pseudogene TRBV3-2) and TRBJ1-2; maybe TRBD1 (5 bases). Trimming pared 0 bases from V and 3 bases from J, leaving 8 bases between. Germline CDR1 LGHDT, CDR2 YNNKEL (reference sequence). This CDR3 is built from 14 residues. This CDR3 is CASSQDYRHYGYTF. For the CDR3, the DNA is TGTGCCAGCAGCCAAGATTACAGGCACTATGGCTACACCTTC.

The table lists this clone with a few counts. The rearrangement joins TRBV5-4 to TRBJ2-6, with D unclear. The CDR3 sequence is 13 residues long. Germline V gene sequence: CDR1 SGHNT, CDR2 YYREEE (reference sequence). Trimming took 4 bases from V and 4 from J, leaving 6 bases between them. The CDR3 sequence is CASSDFGANVLTF. The CDR3, as DNA: TGTGCCAGCAGCGACTTCGGGGCCAACGTCCTGACTTTC.

This rearrangement joins TRBV6-1 to TRBJ2-3; 15 bases map to TRBD2. CDR1 and CDR2 from the germline V gene are MNHNS and SASEGT. This CDR3 contains 17 residues. Trimming took 4 bases from V and 3 from J; bases not matched to a gene: 5. CDR3 nucleotide sequence: TGTGCCAGCAGTGGGACTAGCGGGAGGGAAGGGACAGATACGCAGTATTTT. This gives the protein CASSGTSGREGTDTQYF.

This clone was observed once. This chain uses TRBV4-3 with TRBJ1-2; possible D gene TRBD1, 6 bases. CDR1 LGHNA and CDR2 YSLEER come from the germline V gene. The CDR3 extends over 15 amino acids. V lost 0 bases and J lost 4, with 12 bases in between. The CDR3 protein is CASSQETGTRYGYTF. The CDR3 DNA reads TGCGCCAGCAGCCAAGAAACAGGGACCCGCTATGGCTACACCTTC.

V usage is TRBV6-5 and J usage is TRBJ2-1; tentative D call: TRBD1 (5 bases). The length of the CDR3 is 14 residues. V was trimmed by 5 bases and J by 2 bases, leaving 10 bases between them. CDR1 is MNHEY and CDR2 is SVGAGI in the germline V gene. CDR3 sequence reads: CASSSTGAYNEQFF. CDR3 DNA sequence: TGTGCCAGCAGTAGTACAGGAGCCTACAATGAGCAGTTCTTC.

The gene calls are TRBV5-4 and TRBJ2-1; 8 nucleotides align to TRBD1. This CDR3 is 15 amino acids long. Unmatched junction bases numbered 3, after V lost 4 bases and J lost 0 bases. CDR1 and CDR2 (germline): SGHNT, YYREEE (reference sequence). This CDR3 is CASSRDRPSYNEQFF. CDR3 nucleotide sequence: TGTGCCAGCAGCAGGGACAGGCCCTCCTACAATGAGCAGTTCTTC.

V usage is TRBV3-1 (or the pseudogene TRBV3-2) and J usage is TRBJ2-1; D is perhaps TRBD2 (5 bases). Germline V lookup: CDR1 LGHDT, CDR2 YNNKEL (reference sequence). V was shortened by 4 bases and J by 3 bases, with 16 bases between the two germline ends. This CDR3 is built from 16 residues. CDR3 protein: CASSLKGTGGYNEQFF. DNA for the CDR3: TGTGCCAGCAGCCTAAAGGGTACCGGAGGCTACAATGAGCAGTTCTTC.

This chain connects TRBV10-3 to TRBJ2-5; 13 bases align to TRBD2. Germline trimming cut 3 bases from V and 6 bases from J; bases unmatched to any gene: 7. CDR1 ENHRY and CDR2 SYGVKD come from the germline V gene. This CDR3 has 16 amino acids. In nucleotides, the CDR3 is TGTGCCATCAGTGACCGACTAGCGGGGGGTTCAAAGACCCAGTACTTC. Translation: CAISDRLAGGSKTQYF.

The chain couples TRBV30 to TRBJ1-2, with TRBD1 matching 7 bases. CDR3 length: 14 residues. Losses at the gene ends were 4 bases for V and 5 bases for J; bases not matched to a gene: 10. Germline CDR1 GTSNPN, CDR2 SVGIG (reference sequence). The CDR3 is CAWIPPGQRYGYTF. Written as DNA, the CDR3 is TGTGCCTGGATCCCCCCGGGACAGAGATATGGCTACACCTTC.

The rearrangement links TRBV6-5 to TRBJ1-2; 9 bases align to TRBD1. Germline V lookup: CDR1 MNHEY, CDR2 SVGAGI. Trimming cost V 5 bases and J 11 bases; bases outside gene matches: 15. This CDR3 is built from 15 residues. In DNA form, the CDR3 reads TGTGCCAGCAGTCCACCCGGGACAGGGCTCCTTGGGTACACCTTC. It is translated as CASSPPGTGLLGYTF.

V and J are TRBV4-2 and TRBJ2-1; D gene uncertain. CDR3 length: 13 amino acids. V dropped 0 bases and J dropped 10 bases, with 10 bases sitting between them. CDR1 is LGHNA and CDR2 is YNFKEQ in the germline V gene. The CDR3 sequence is CASSQDQNREQFF. The DNA for the CDR3 is TGTGCCAGCAGCCAAGATCAGAATCGAGAGCAGTTCTTC.

This chain joins TRBV18 and TRBJ2-1, with 10 bases matching TRBD2. The junction had 5 bases not matched to a gene; V was cut back by 4 bases and J by 8 bases. This CDR3 region has 14 residues. Germline V gene lookup returns CDR1 KGHSH and CDR2 LQKENI. In DNA, the CDR3 is TGTGCCAGCTCACTGGGGACTAGCGAGGATGAGCAGTTCTTC. Encoded protein: CASSLGTSEDEQFF. The full variable domain, rest sourced from reference TRBV18 and TRBJ2-1, is NAGVMQNPRHLVRRRGQEARLRCSPMKGHSHVYWYRQLPEEGLKFMVYLQKENIIDESGMPKERFSAEFPKEGPSILRIQQVVRGDSAAYFCASSLGTSEDEQFFGPGTRLTVL.

This chain connects TRBV5-1 to TRBJ2-1; D possibly corresponds to TRBD2 (5 bases). The CDR3 has 14 residues. V was cut by 0 bases and J by 8 bases, with 12 bases left in between. Germline V gene lookup returns CDR1 SGHRS and CDR2 YFSETQ. This CDR3 is CASSLAWTSDEQFF. The DNA of the CDR3 is TGCGCCAGCAGCTTGGCGTGGACTTCGGATGAGCAGTTCTTC.

The table lists this clone with a few counts. The chain carries TRBV5-4 and TRBJ1-2; no definite D call. CDR3 size: 14 residues. The germline V and J ends were trimmed by 0 bases and 6 bases, with 12 bases remaining between them. The germline V gene encodes CDR1 SGHNT and CDR2 YYREEE (reference sequence). The DNA for the CDR3 is TGTGCCAGCAGCTTGGGGTTGGAGGGCCATGGCTACACCTTC. It encodes CASSLGLEGHGYTF.

V and J are TRBV18 and TRBJ2-7; TRBD2 matches at 12 bases. The ends lost 3 bases at V and 5 bases at J; junction bases unmatched: 11. The CDR3 has 17 residues. Germline-derived CDR1 and CDR2 are KGHSH and LQKENI. The CDR3 sequence is CASSPSTSGSSNDEQYF. The CDR3 DNA sequence: TGTGCCAGCTCACCCTCGACTAGCGGGAGCTCCAATGACGAGCAGTACTTC.

The chain has TRBV4-1 and TRBJ1-1; D remains ambiguous. From germline, CDR1 is MGHRA and CDR2 YSYEKL. V was clipped by 5 bases and J by 1 base, with 14 bases between them. The CDR3 totals 15 residues. The CDR3 bases are TGCGCCAGCAGCGCCCGGGAAAGGGCGAACACTGAAGCTTTCTTT. It translates to CASSARERANTEAFF.

This chain links TRBV15 with TRBJ2-5; D is possibly TRBD2 (6 bases). Deletions cut 2 bases from V and 7 bases from J, with 14 bases between. Germline CDR1 LNHNV, CDR2 YYDKDF (reference sequence). This CDR3 is built from 14 residues. CDR3 loop: CATSRLASSGTQYF. CDR3 in DNA: TGTGCCACCAGCAGACTAGCGAGTAGTGGGACCCAGTACTTC.